One and the same sample provided the 10 T cell receptor beta chains below, sequenced in a study of cytomegalovirus exposure and HLA in healthy donors. The PCR contained 60 Vbeta and 13 Jbeta primers. Clones were sequenced by immunoSEQ multiplex PCR, and TCRdb holds only the in-frame ones, with some missing. Of more than 90,000 clones in the sample, more than 75% are singletons; the top ten hold 7.5% to 9.5%. The sequencing input was PBMCs. The source of these receptors is a human donor in good health.

CDR3 nucleotides: TGTGCCAGCAGCTTAGGGACACCCGCCTCGATCACCGGGGAGCTGTTTTTT. Encoded protein: CASSLGTPASITGELFF. The genes are TRBV7-8 and TRBJ2-2; possibly TRBD1 for D (5 bases). CDR3 length: 17 amino acids. V lost 1 base and J lost 4, with 16 bases in between. CDR1 is SGHVS and CDR2 is FQNEAQ in the germline V gene. The entire variable domain, with the rest obtained from reference TRBV7-8 and TRBJ2-2, is as follows: GAGVSQSPRYKVAKRGQDVALRCDPISGHVSLFWYQQALGQGPEFLTYFQNEAQLDKSGLPSDRFFAERPEGSVSTLKIQRTQQEDSAVYLCASSLGTPASITGELFFGEGSRLTVL.

The chain couples TRBV30 to TRBJ1-4; TRBD1 might be the D (5 bases). V lost 2 bases and J lost 7, with 14 bases in between. Germline lookup yields CDR1 GTSNPN and CDR2 SVGIG (reference sequence). The CDR3 totals 14 residues. The CDR3 here is CAWSSSGLGEKLFF. As DNA, the CDR3 is TGTGCCTGGAGTTCATCAGGGTTGGGTGAAAAACTGTTTTTT.

The chain uses TRBV14 and TRBJ1-1; D perhaps matches TRBD1 (6 bases). Germline CDR1 and CDR2: SGHDN and FVKESK. V lost 1 base and J lost 4, with 13 bases in between. CDR3 length: 15 residues. In DNA, the CDR3 is TGTGCCAGCAGCCAAGGGCGGGGGCCCCTCACTGAAGCTTTCTTT. This codes for CASSQGRGPLTEAFF.

This clone was seen more than once but under ten times. V usage is TRBV7-9 and J usage is TRBJ1-2; 7 nucleotides match TRBD1. The CDR3 totals 14 residues. Germline CDR1 SEHNR, CDR2 FQNEAQ (reference sequence). V lost 5 bases and J lost 10; bases outside the gene matches: 13. Written as DNA, the CDR3 is TGTGCCAGCAGCCCCCAAACCGGGACAGCGCCCTACACCTTC. It specifies CASSPQTGTAPYTF.

The genes are TRBV7-9 and TRBJ2-7; D is uncertain. Trimming pared 5 bases from V and 3 bases from J, leaving 5 bases between. This CDR3 region has 11 residues. CDR1 and CDR2 from the germline V gene are SEHNR and FQNEAQ (reference sequence). CDR3 region: CASSLLYEQYF. In nucleotides, the CDR3 is TGTGCCAGCAGCCTCCTCTACGAGCAGTACTTC.

CDR3 sequence: CASSEQKGIDGYTF. In DNA, the CDR3 is TGTGCCAGCAGTGAACAGAAGGGGATCGATGGCTACACCTTC. The chain carries TRBV6-5 and TRBJ1-2; D may be TRBD1 (5 bases). The germline CDR1 and CDR2 sequences are MNHEY and SVGAGI. This CDR3 contains 14 residues. V lost 5 bases and J 6 bases, leaving 16 bases between the germline ends.

This rearrangement joins TRBV6-6 to TRBJ1-2; 9 bases map to TRBD1. The CDR3 spans 16 residues. The germline gives CDR1 MNHNY, CDR2 SVGAGI (reference sequence). V shed 5 bases and J 4 bases; nucleotides not matched to a gene: 11. CDR3 in DNA: TGTGCCAGCAGTATCCCCTCGGGACAGGGTAGCTATGGCTACACCTTC. It codes for CASSIPSGQGSYGYTF.

This clone came up once. CDR3 coding DNA: TGTGCCAGCAGTTTACACAGGGAAAATGGCTACACCTTC. It specifies CASSLHRENGYTF. V is TRBV27 and J is TRBJ1-2; possibly TRBD1 for D (6 bases). CDR3 length equals 13 residues. The V end lost 2 bases, the J end lost 6 bases, and 10 bases lay between the germline ends. Germline loops: CDR1 MNHEY, CDR2 SMNVEV (reference sequence).

This clone has just one count. The junction differs from germline at one of its ends, possibly a read error. This rearrangement joins TRBV9 to TRBJ2-7, with D possibly TRBD1 on 6 matching bases. The CDR3 consists of 13 residues. Germline V gene lookup returns CDR1 SGDLS and CDR2 YYNGEE. For the CDR3, the DNA is TGTACCAGCAGCGATGGACAGACCTACGAGCAGTACTTC. It yields the protein CTSSDGQTYEQYF.

V usage is TRBV2 and J usage is TRBJ2-7; D is ambiguous. In germline, CDR1 is SNHLY, CDR2 FYNNEI. There are 15 residues in the CDR3. The V end lost 4 bases, the J end lost 0 bases, and 13 bases lay between the germline ends. This CDR3 is CASSVRRTSSYEQYF. The CDR3 DNA reads as TGTGCCAGCAGTGTAAGGAGAACCAGCTCCTACGAGCAGTACTTC.